This TCR beta chain was captured by sequencing in a study of graft-versus-host responses after intestinal transplantation. The wider study: Following induction with anti-thymocyte globulin, all recipients were given tacrolimus and steroids for two to three years. Study-level findings and limits: Some patients had graft-donor T cell macrochimerism, and their allografts showed high graft-versus-host to host-versus-graft clonal ratios. Peak levels of circulating GvH clones tracked with early post-transplant HvG declines. The marrow of recipients harbored GvH clones, and ileum or blood showed some of them first.

As concerns this clone: Antigen unknown.

Generated by immunoSEQ multiplex PCR, the TCRdb table keeps only in-frame clones and is missing some. The top ten clones hold 1.3% of a sample with 60,000 to 90,000 clones, 90% of them seen once. There are 15 residues in the CDR3. Germline-derived CDR1 and CDR2 are SGDLS and YYNGEE. V dropped 0 bases and J dropped 4 bases, with 11 bases sitting between them. Specimen: unstimulated CD8+ T cells sorted from spleen or lymph node cells, collected before intestinal transplant. The rearrangement uses TRBV9 and TRBJ1-5; D is perhaps TRBD1 (5 bases). The TCR comes from a human donor who received an intestinal transplant. CDR3 protein: CASSVGGGWNQPQHF. The CDR3 nucleotides read TGTGCCAGCAGCGTAGGGGGGGGTTGGAATCAGCCCCAGCATTTT. The full variable domain, completed using reference TRBV9 and TRBJ1-5, is DSGVTQTPKHLITATGQRVTLRCSPRSGDLSVYWYQQSLDQGLQFLIQYYNGEERAKGNILERFSAQQFPDLHSELNLSSLELGDSALYFCASSVGGGWNQPQHFGDGTRLSIL.